This T cell receptor (beta chain) emerged from a study of regulatory T cells in long-lasting Graves disease. The authors built TCR beta libraries using iRepertoire HTBI primers and Arm-PCR of CDR3 regions. Original handling: Identification yielded some 60 TRBV and under 15 TRBJ segments across samples. One entry per CDR3 protein, called by TCRdb with MiXCR from the multiplex PCR reads. The V and J calls were not made by the authors but by TCRdb's processing. In the table there are a few hundred thousand distinct CDR3 sequences, approximately 16% of which are singletons. Germline CDR1 reads MGHRA; CDR2 reads YSYEKL. V was cut by 3 bases and J by 2 bases, with 14 bases left in between. This CDR3 region has 16 residues. Time point here: newly diagnosed GD, antithyroid drugs for less than 3 months. Extracted RNA from PBMCs served as the source of the TCR library. American Thyroid Association guidelines were used to diagnose Graves' disease.

General study findings and limits: It was in persistent disease that TRBV28, TRBJ1-2 and TRBJ2-5 were favored.

About this clonotype itself: Its cognate antigen is unknown.

These sequences were also reported in another study, on T cells in Graves' hyperthyroidism and ophthalmopathy.

This clonotype originated in a man aged 35 to 55 with Graves disease. The rearrangement joins TRBV4-1 to TRBJ2-1; perhaps TRBD2 as D (5 bases). Sample: peripheral blood mononuclear cells (PBMCs), taken at new diagnosis, from a patient treated with antithyroid drugs. DNA of the CDR3: TGCGCCAGCAGCCACTCCTTGCGGGCTACCTACAATGAGCAGTTCTTC. It specifies CASSHSLRATYNEQFF.